The 31 T cell receptor beta chains below all came from one sample that was sequenced in a study of monozygotic twins with inflammatory bowel disease. TCRdb reprocessed the 5' RACE reads, keeping one entry per CDR3 protein, no DNA. The sample holds approximately 200,000 distinct CDR3 sequences. The material sequenced was blood. These TCRs come from a human donor with ulcerative colitis or Crohn's disease, or a healthy co-twin of an affected twin (not recorded which).

V is TRBV4-3 and J is TRBJ2-3; with no DNA, the TCRdb D assignment of TRBD2 cannot be verified. This CDR3 contains 19 residues. Germline CDR1 and CDR2: LGHNA and YSLEER. This CDR3 reads CASSRGTSAIPGYTDTQYF.

The chain is built from TRBV18 and TRBJ1-2; TCRdb selects TRBD1, and the lack of DNA leaves this call unchecked. CDR1 is KGHSH and CDR2 is LQKENI in the germline V gene. The CDR3 consists of 15 residues. The CDR3 sequence is CASSLETGASYGYTF.

The chain has TRBV20-1 and TRBJ2-1. CDR3 length: 15 amino acids. The germline CDR1 and CDR2 sequences are DFQATT and SNEGSKA (reference sequence). CDR3 amino acids: CSAQFQGNSYNEQFF.

The V gene is TRBV5-1, the J gene TRBJ1-1; TCRdb gives TRBD1 as the D gene, but with no DNA this cannot be confirmed. The CDR3 runs to 15 residues. Germline V gives CDR1 SGHRS, CDR2 YFSETQ. The CDR3 spells CASSELRQGQTEAFF.

V is TRBV9 and J is TRBJ2-3; with no DNA, the TCRdb D assignment of TRBD2 cannot be verified. Germline CDR1 SGDLS, CDR2 YYNGEE. This CDR3 is built from 16 residues. This CDR3 reads CASSAQSGGTTDTQYF.

This chain connects TRBV12-3 or TRBV12-4 to TRBJ2-1. The CDR3 runs to 12 residues. The CDR3 loop reads CASSFYDDEQFF.

This CDR3 reads CASSPQGREGSEKLFF. V and J are TRBV4-1 and TRBJ1-4; TCRdb's assignment of TRBD1 cannot be checked, as there is no DNA. The CDR3 has 16 residues. CDR1 MGHRA and CDR2 YSYEKL come from the germline V gene.

The chain couples TRBV2 to TRBJ2-5. The CDR3 length is 14 residues. The germline V gene encodes CDR1 SNHLY and CDR2 FYNNEI. CDR3 sequence: CASAVNWGQGTQYF.

The chain combines TRBV29-1 with TRBJ2-7; TCRdb's assignment of TRBD1 cannot be checked, as there is no DNA. Germline CDR1 SQVTM, CDR2 ANQGSEA. The CDR3 loop spans 14 amino acids. CDR3 sequence reads: CSVQSGTGSYEQYF.

The V gene is TRBV6-5, the J gene TRBJ2-5. CDR3 size: 14 residues. The germline gives CDR1 MNHEY, CDR2 SVGAGI. The CDR3 spells CASSYSSGQETQYF.

The chain uses TRBV5-1 and TRBJ2-2; TCRdb's assignment of TRBD1 cannot be checked, as there is no DNA. This CDR3 spans 18 amino acids. Germline V gene lookup returns CDR1 SGHRS and CDR2 YFSETQ. CDR3 in amino acids: CASSLTLQGRTNTGELFF.

The chain joins TRBV28 to TRBJ2-7. The CDR3 loop spans 13 amino acids. Germline CDR1 is MDHEN and CDR2 is SYDVKM. The CDR3 loop reads CASSLRGSYEQYF.

The rearrangement uses TRBV11-2 and TRBJ2-5; the D call from TCRdb, TRBD1, cannot be confirmed without DNA. The germline V gene has CDR1 SGHAT and CDR2 FQNNGV. The CDR3 consists of 16 residues. This CDR3 reads CASSPHIDREVETQYF.

The J gene is TRBJ1-6, the V gene TRBV4-3. CDR1 and CDR2 (germline): LGHNA, YSLEER. The CDR3 is made up of 15 amino acids. CDR3 sequence: CASSQGIQPNSPLHF.

The V and J genes are TRBV27 and TRBJ1-5. Germline loops: CDR1 MNHEY, CDR2 SMNVEV (reference sequence). There are 13 residues in the CDR3. CDR3 protein: CASRQLGNQPQHF.

The V and J genes are TRBV4-2 and TRBJ2-1; TCRdb calls TRBD1, which cannot be checked without DNA. The CDR3 runs to 17 residues. Germline V CDR1 and CDR2: LGHNA, YNFKEQ. This chain's CDR3 is CASSQEGQGRGSNEQFF.

V usage is TRBV4-3 and J usage is TRBJ2-7; TCRdb reports TRBD1, a call that lacks DNA to check it against. This CDR3 is built from 15 residues. From germline, CDR1 is LGHNA and CDR2 YSLEER. This chain's CDR3 is CASSQHNRGGYEQYF.

The chain is built from TRBV6-5 and TRBJ2-1; absent DNA, TCRdb's TRBD1 call cannot be checked. Germline V lookup: CDR1 MNHEY, CDR2 SVGAGI. This CDR3 is 11 amino acids long. The CDR3 is CASSPGVEQFF.

The V gene is TRBV4-2, the J gene TRBJ2-3; the D call of TRBD1 rests on TCRdb alone, since no DNA is present to check it. The CDR3 totals 16 residues. Germline CDR1 reads LGHNA; CDR2 reads YNFKEQ. CDR3 amino acids: CASSQWGGGSTDTQYF.

The chain links TRBV6-5 to TRBJ1-5; the TCRdb call, TRBD1, lacks DNA for checking. The CDR3 has 13 residues. Germline CDR1 reads MNHEY; CDR2 reads SVGAGI. Here the CDR3 reads CASSHGGPQPQHF.

V usage is TRBV29-1 and J usage is TRBJ1-4; TCRdb returns TRBD1, unconfirmable since there is no DNA. Germline CDR1 SQVTM, CDR2 ANQGSEA. The CDR3 runs 13 residues. The CDR3 loop is CSAQQGVREKLFF.

This chain's CDR3 is CATSDWGSGGSETQYF. V gene TRBV24-1 combines with J gene TRBJ2-5; absent DNA, TCRdb's TRBD2 call cannot be checked. CDR1 and CDR2 (germline): KGHDR, SFDVKD. The CDR3 is made up of 16 amino acids.

V usage is TRBV12-3 or TRBV12-4 and J usage is TRBJ1-6; TCRdb calls TRBD1, which cannot be checked without DNA. The CDR3 consists of 14 residues. The CDR3 loop reads CASSPSRGGSPLHF.

The chain is built from TRBV7-9 and TRBJ1-4; there is no DNA to check the TCRdb D call of TRBD1. Germline CDR1 is SEHNR and CDR2 is FQNEAQ (reference sequence). The CDR3 covers 15 residues. The CDR3 here is CASSRYDRPNEKPFF. The whole variable domain, filled in from reference TRBV7-9 and TRBJ1-4, reads DTGVSQNPRHKITKRGQNVTFRCDPISEHNRLYWYRQTLGQGPEFLTYFQNEAQLEKSRLLSDRFSAERPKGSFSTLEIQRTEQGDSAMYLCASSRYDRPNEKPFFGSGTQLSVL.

The genes are TRBV30 and TRBJ2-2; TCRdb's D call of TRBD1 is untestable without DNA. CDR3 length: 14 amino acids. Germline V lookup: CDR1 GTSNPN, CDR2 SVGIG (reference sequence). The CDR3 spells CAWSEDTYTGELFF.

The V and J genes are TRBV28 and TRBJ1-1; the TCRdb call, TRBD1, lacks DNA for checking. Per germline, CDR1 MDHEN and CDR2 SYDVKM. This CDR3 is 13 amino acids long. This chain's CDR3 is CASYPHWGTEAFF.

This chain connects TRBV18 to TRBJ2-4. This CDR3 comprises 15 residues. Germline lookup yields CDR1 KGHSH and CDR2 LQKENI. The CDR3 here is CASSPQGIAKNIQYF.

This rearrangement joins TRBV7-2 to TRBJ2-7; the D gene TCRdb calls, TRBD1, cannot be checked with no DNA. Germline loops: CDR1 SGHTA, CDR2 FQGNSA. CDR3 length: 14 amino acids. The CDR3: CASSLVQGAYEQYF.

The V and J genes are TRBV6-6 and TRBJ2-5. Germline V gene lookup returns CDR1 MNHNY and CDR2 SVGAGI (reference sequence). The CDR3 is 11 amino acids. The CDR3 reads CASSYRGSPYF.

CDR3 loop: CASSVSGTLINEQFF. This sequence joins TRBV5-1 and TRBJ2-1; absent DNA, TCRdb's TRBD1 call cannot be checked. Germline V gene sequence: CDR1 SGHRS, CDR2 YFSETQ. This CDR3 has 15 residues.

The V gene is TRBV20-1, the J gene TRBJ2-3; the D call of TRBD1 rests on TCRdb alone, since no DNA is present to check it. The CDR3 covers 14 residues. Germline CDR1 reads DFQATT; CDR2 reads SNEGSKA (reference sequence). CDR3 sequence reads: CSARGEPNTDTQYF.